This is a list of T cell receptor beta chains from one sample in a study of blood T cell repertoires in COVID-19. The table came from immunoSEQ multiplex PCR; TCRdb's copy has only in-frame clones and leaves some out. Among fewer than 45,000 clones listed, roughly 87% were seen once. The sequenced sample consisted of peripheral blood. The receptors here all came from a human donor in a cohort sampled during active COVID-19. Both conserved end residues are trimmed from each CDR3. Each record gives: V gene, J gene, clone size, CDR3 protein. Size values are once, few and many counts, or a class for expanded clones, and some rows have none.

v_call: TRBV28; j_call: TRBJ2-5; clone_size: NA; cdr3_aa: ASSFHQRMETQY
v_call: TRBV6-2/TRBV6-3; j_call: TRBJ1-1; clone_size: NA; cdr3_aa: ASSYSNGQGARRRAF
v_call: TRBV27; j_call: TRBJ2-7; clone_size: NA; cdr3_aa: ASSLLSSSSYEQY
v_call: TRBV28; j_call: TRBJ2-7; clone_size: medium-sized; cdr3_aa: ASSLGLAGGEQY
v_call: TRBV2; j_call: TRBJ2-7; clone_size: NA; cdr3_aa: ASSEALRDFSYEQY
v_call: TRBV6-5; j_call: TRBJ1-1; clone_size: NA; cdr3_aa: ASSPGTGVTEAF
v_call: TRBV6-6; j_call: TRBJ2-2; clone_size: NA; cdr3_aa: ASSFGSTGGELF
v_call: TRBV11-3; j_call: TRBJ2-7; clone_size: NA; cdr3_aa: ASSLGSSGTRQQY
v_call: TRBV7-2; j_call: TRBJ2-5; clone_size: NA; cdr3_aa: ASSPRVAGEGETQY
v_call: TRBV7-2; j_call: TRBJ1-3; clone_size: NA; cdr3_aa: ASSPRQVLAGNTIY
v_call: TRBV11-2; j_call: TRBJ2-3; clone_size: NA; cdr3_aa: ASSLDGLAEAGDTQY
v_call: TRBV19; j_call: TRBJ2-7; clone_size: NA; cdr3_aa: ASGQGGDEQY
v_call: TRBV29-1; j_call: TRBJ1-3; clone_size: NA; cdr3_aa: SVEEVGNTIY
v_call: TRBV6-6; j_call: TRBJ2-1; clone_size: NA; cdr3_aa: ASSKPPSGNNEQF
v_call: TRBV5-1; j_call: TRBJ2-7; clone_size: NA; cdr3_aa: ASSLGQDYEQY
v_call: TRBV28; j_call: TRBJ2-2; clone_size: once; cdr3_aa: ASSLPGGRGGELF
v_call: TRBV10-2; j_call: TRBJ2-7; clone_size: few; cdr3_aa: ASSLGLAGGGEQY
v_call: TRBV11-2; j_call: TRBJ2-7; clone_size: NA; cdr3_aa: ASSSQGPTYEQY
v_call: TRBV4-1; j_call: TRBJ2-7; clone_size: many; cdr3_aa: ASSQLAPTGEQY
v_call: TRBV4-2; j_call: TRBJ1-1; clone_size: NA; cdr3_aa: ASSQQPMGGPEAF
v_call: TRBV14; j_call: TRBJ2-7; clone_size: once; cdr3_aa: ASRGQSPYEQY
v_call: TRBV13; j_call: TRBJ2-7; clone_size: NA; cdr3_aa: ASSLVQQGWNEQY
v_call: TRBV5-8; j_call: TRBJ1-4; clone_size: NA; cdr3_aa: ASSLAVGTDNEKLF
v_call: TRBV7-9; j_call: TRBJ2-2; clone_size: few; cdr3_aa: ASSPTRAWIGELF
v_call: TRBV28; j_call: TRBJ1-5; clone_size: NA; cdr3_aa: ASSSAQGSNQPQH
v_call: TRBV30; j_call: TRBJ1-5; clone_size: NA; cdr3_aa: AWSLDRGTSGQPQH
v_call: TRBV6-1; j_call: TRBJ1-2; clone_size: NA; cdr3_aa: ASSENDRYYGYT
v_call: TRBV7-2; j_call: TRBJ2-5; clone_size: once; cdr3_aa: ASSLAARERETQY
v_call: TRBV29-1; j_call: TRBJ1-6; clone_size: NA; cdr3_aa: SVKTVDNSPLH
v_call: TRBV14; j_call: TRBJ2-1; clone_size: once; cdr3_aa: ASSQELAGVSEQF
v_call: TRBV5-6; j_call: TRBJ2-5; clone_size: once; cdr3_aa: ASSHGTGGVGRTQY
v_call: TRBV4-1; j_call: TRBJ1-4; clone_size: NA; cdr3_aa: ASSLGGANEKLF
v_call: TRBV7-2; j_call: TRBJ2-1; clone_size: NA; cdr3_aa: ASSLIRTGGNEQF
v_call: TRBV2; j_call: TRBJ1-2; clone_size: once; cdr3_aa: ASSENPGFGYT
v_call: TRBV29-1; j_call: TRBJ2-1; clone_size: NA; cdr3_aa: SVELLSGSINEQF
v_call: TRBV7-9; j_call: TRBJ1-5; clone_size: NA; cdr3_aa: ASSSGQGVQPQH
v_call: TRBV11-3; j_call: TRBJ2-5; clone_size: NA; cdr3_aa: ASSIRLAGEGETQY
v_call: TRBV7-9; j_call: TRBJ2-3; clone_size: NA; cdr3_aa: ASSLAGSSGRGDTQY
v_call: TRBV5-1; j_call: TRBJ2-5; clone_size: NA; cdr3_aa: ASSLAFGQETQY
v_call: TRBV11-3; j_call: TRBJ1-1; clone_size: NA; cdr3_aa: ASSFWDRANSEAF
v_call: TRBV5-4; j_call: TRBJ2-2; clone_size: NA; cdr3_aa: ASSTGLAGGAGELF
v_call: TRBV5-5; j_call: TRBJ1-5; clone_size: NA; cdr3_aa: ASSEGVTISNQPQH
v_call: TRBV5-1; j_call: TRBJ1-2; clone_size: NA; cdr3_aa: ASSPAGTGGAVNGYT